Many counts were recorded for the clone carrying this T cell receptor (beta chain). Its antigen remains unidentified. The record originates from a study of T cell repertoires in cytomegalovirus infection. On the study more broadly: Indicated by public TCR beta signatures were CMV infection and matching HLA type. Study-level results: People with CMV and the relevant HLA were identified by cumulative public TCR beta family frequency.

Each CDR3 protein is one row after TCRdb ran MiXCR on the reads. This sample carries a few hundred thousand distinct CDR3 sequences, more than 15% of them seen once, and the ten largest clones take 40% to 55%. Germline V gives CDR1 DFQATT, CDR2 SNEGSKA (reference sequence). The CDR3 has 14 amino acids. V lost 0 bases and J 9 bases, leaving 17 bases between the germline ends. This chain uses TRBV20-1 with TRBJ1-2; no firm D call. The TCR was taken from a human donor in good health (CMV status not recorded). Some clones in this sample may be carry-over from other donors' samples. Source material: CD8+ T cells from PBMCs. The CDR3, as DNA: TGCAGTGCTAGAGATCAGGACGGCCCTTTCCGCTACACCTTC. Translation: CSARDQDGPFRYTF.